The clone carrying this T cell receptor (beta chain) was seen repeatedly, ten times or more. Its antigen is not known. TCRdb used MiXCR to reprocess the reads, holding one entry per CDR3 protein. This sample carries tens of thousands of distinct CDR3 sequences, roughly 20% of them seen once, and the ten largest clones take 26%. The source of the sample is a study of T cell repertoires in cytomegalovirus infection. On the study more broadly: Public TCR beta signature analysis indicated the presence of both CMV infection and matching HLA type.

Whole-study results and caveats: Carriers of CMV plus the relevant HLA were identified by cumulative public TCR beta family frequency.

Germline CDR1 and CDR2: SEHNR and FQNEAQ (reference sequence). The V end was cut by 0 bases, the J end by 1 base, with 10 bases between. The CDR3 loop spans 16 amino acids. V usage is TRBV7-9 and J usage is TRBJ2-4; weak D call: TRBD2 (6 bases). The material was CD8+ T cells from cultured PBMCs, obtained from culture after CMV antigen stimulation. The receptor was derived from a human donor in good health (CMV status not recorded). Some clones in this sample may be carry-over from other donors' samples. Here the CDR3 reads CASSLATGVAKNIQYF. Here the CDR3 DNA reads TGTGCCAGCAGCTTAGCGACGGGAGTGGCCAAAAACATTCAGTACTTC.